This T cell receptor (beta chain) emerged from a study of blood T cell repertoires in COVID-19. As originally analysed: Amplification from reference gene primers served as the basis for estimated nucleated cell counts. Clones were sequenced by immunoSEQ multiplex PCR, and TCRdb holds only the in-frame ones, with some missing. V and J calls and clone size come straight from that table; D and trimming were deduced from the DNA. Among about 170,000 clones listed, 70% to 90% were seen once. Seattle's enrolled individuals joined amid active infection and were then monitored longitudinally. The CDR3 is 17 amino acids. Germline values: CDR1 MGHRA, CDR2 YSYEKL. With 0 bases clipped from V and 5 bases from J, the junction kept 9 bases outside the gene matches.

Material: peripheral blood. This rearrangement joins TRBV4-1 to TRBJ2-1; 8 nucleotides match TRBD2. The receptor's source is a woman of 80 years or more with COVID-19, enrolled during active disease. The DNA of the CDR3 is TGCGCCAGCAGCCAAGATCCCCCACTAGCGGAACACAATGAGCAGTTCTTC. This codes for CASSQDPPLAEHNEQFF.